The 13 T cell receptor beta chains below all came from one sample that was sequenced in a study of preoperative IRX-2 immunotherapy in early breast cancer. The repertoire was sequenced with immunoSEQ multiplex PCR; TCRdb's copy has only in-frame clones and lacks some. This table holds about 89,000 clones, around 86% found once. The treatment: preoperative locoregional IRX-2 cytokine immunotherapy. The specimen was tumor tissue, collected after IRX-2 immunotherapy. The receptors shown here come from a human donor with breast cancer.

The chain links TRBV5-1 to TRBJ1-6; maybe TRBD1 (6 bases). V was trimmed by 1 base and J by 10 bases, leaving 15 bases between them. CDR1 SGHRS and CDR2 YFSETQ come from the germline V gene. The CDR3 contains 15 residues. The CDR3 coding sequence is TGCGCCAGCAGCTTGCAACAGGGTATCAACTCACCCCTCCACTTT. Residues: CASSLQQGINSPLHF.

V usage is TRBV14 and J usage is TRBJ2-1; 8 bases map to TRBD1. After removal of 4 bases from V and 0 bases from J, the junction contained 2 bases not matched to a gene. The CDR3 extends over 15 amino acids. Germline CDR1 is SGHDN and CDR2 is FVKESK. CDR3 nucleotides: TGTGCCAGCAGCCGACAGGGGAGCTCCTACAATGAGCAGTTCTTC. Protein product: CASSRQGSSYNEQFF.

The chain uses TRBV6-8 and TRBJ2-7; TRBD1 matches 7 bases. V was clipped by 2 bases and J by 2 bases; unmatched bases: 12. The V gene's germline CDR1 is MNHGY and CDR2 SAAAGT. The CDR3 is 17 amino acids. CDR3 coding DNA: TGTGCCAGCAGTTACCCCAGCACAGGGGTAATACCCTACGAGCAGTACTTC. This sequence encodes CASSYPSTGVIPYEQYF.

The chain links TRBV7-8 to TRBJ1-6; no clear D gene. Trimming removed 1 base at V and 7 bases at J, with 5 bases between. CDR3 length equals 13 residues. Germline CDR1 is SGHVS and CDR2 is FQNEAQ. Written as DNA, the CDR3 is TGTGCCAGCAGCTTAGTTGGAAATTCACCCCTCCACTTT. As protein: CASSLVGNSPLHF.

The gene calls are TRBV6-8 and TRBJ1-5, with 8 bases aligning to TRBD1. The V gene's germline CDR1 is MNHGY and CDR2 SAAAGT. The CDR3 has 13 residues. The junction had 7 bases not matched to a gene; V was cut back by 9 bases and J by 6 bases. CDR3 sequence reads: CASRDRGSQPQHF. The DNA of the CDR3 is TGTGCCAGTAGAGACAGGGGTTCTCAGCCCCAGCATTTT.

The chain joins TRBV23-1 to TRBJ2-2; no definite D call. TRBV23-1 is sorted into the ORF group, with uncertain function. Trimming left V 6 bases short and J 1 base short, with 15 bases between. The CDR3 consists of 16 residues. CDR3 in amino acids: CASSFTLGLNTGELFF. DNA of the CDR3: TGCGCCAGCAGCTTTACTCTAGGCTTGAACACCGGGGAGCTGTTTTTT.

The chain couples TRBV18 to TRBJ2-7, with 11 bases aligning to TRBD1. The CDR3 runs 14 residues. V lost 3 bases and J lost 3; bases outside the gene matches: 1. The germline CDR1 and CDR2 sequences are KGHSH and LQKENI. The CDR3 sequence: CASSPGTGGYEQYF. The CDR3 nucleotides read TGTGCCAGCTCACCCGGGACAGGGGGCTACGAGCAGTACTTC.

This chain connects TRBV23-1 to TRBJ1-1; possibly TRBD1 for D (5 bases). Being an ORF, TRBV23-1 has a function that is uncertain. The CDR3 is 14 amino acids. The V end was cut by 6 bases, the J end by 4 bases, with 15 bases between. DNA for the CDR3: TGCGCCAGCAGCCAAATCGACAGTTTCACTGAAGCTTTCTTT. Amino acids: CASSQIDSFTEAFF.

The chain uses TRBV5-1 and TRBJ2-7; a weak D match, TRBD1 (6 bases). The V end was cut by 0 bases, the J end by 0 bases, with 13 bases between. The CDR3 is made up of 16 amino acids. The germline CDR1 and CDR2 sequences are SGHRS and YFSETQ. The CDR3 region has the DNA TGCGCCAGCAGCTTGGGTGGGACAACAAGCTCCTACGAGCAGTACTTC. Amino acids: CASSLGGTTSSYEQYF. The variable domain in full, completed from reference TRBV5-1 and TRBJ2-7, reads KAGVTQTPRYLIKTRGQQVTLSCSPISGHRSVSWYQQTPGQGLQFLFEYFSETQRNKGNFPGRFSGRQFSNSRSEMNVSTLELGDSALYLCASSLGGTTSSYEQYFGPGTRLTVT.

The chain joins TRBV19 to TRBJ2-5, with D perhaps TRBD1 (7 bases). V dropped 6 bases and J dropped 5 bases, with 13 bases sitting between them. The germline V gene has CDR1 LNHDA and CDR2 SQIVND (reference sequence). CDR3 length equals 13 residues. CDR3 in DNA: TGTGCCAGTAGAGACAGGGCGGGGGAGACCCAGTACTTC. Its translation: CASRDRAGETQYF. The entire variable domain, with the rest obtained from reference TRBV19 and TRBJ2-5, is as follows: DGGITQSPKYLFRKEGQNVTLSCEQNLNHDAMYWYRQDPGQGLRLIYYSQIVNDFQKGDIAEGYSVSREKKESFPLTVTSAQKNPTAFYLCASRDRAGETQYFGPGTRLLVL.

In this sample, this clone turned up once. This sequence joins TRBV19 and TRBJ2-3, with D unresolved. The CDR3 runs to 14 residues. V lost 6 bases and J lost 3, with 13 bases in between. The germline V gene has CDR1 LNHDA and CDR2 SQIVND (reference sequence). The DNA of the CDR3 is TGTGCCAGTAGATCTATAGCTAGGACAGATACGCAGTATTTT. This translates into CASRSIARTDTQYF. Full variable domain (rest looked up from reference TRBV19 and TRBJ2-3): DGGITQSPKYLFRKEGQNVTLSCEQNLNHDAMYWYRQDPGQGLRLIYYSQIVNDFQKGDIAEGYSVSREKKESFPLTVTSAQKNPTAFYLCASRSIARTDTQYFGPGTRLTVL.

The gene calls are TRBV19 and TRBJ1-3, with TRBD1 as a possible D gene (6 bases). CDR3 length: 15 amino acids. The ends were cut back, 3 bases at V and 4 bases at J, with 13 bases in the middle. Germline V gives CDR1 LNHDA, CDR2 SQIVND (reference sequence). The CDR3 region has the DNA TGTGCCAGTAGTATGGAACAGGGAGCCGGAAACACCATATATTTT. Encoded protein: CASSMEQGAGNTIYF.

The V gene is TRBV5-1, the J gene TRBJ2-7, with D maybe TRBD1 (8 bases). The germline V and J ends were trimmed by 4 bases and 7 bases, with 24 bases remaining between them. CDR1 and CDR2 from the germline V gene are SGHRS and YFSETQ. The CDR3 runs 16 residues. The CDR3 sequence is CASSHTPPDREGEQYF. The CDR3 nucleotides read TGCGCCAGCAGCCACACCCCTCCGGACAGGGAGGGGGAGCAGTACTTC.